The clone carrying this T cell receptor (beta chain) was found a few times. These data are taken from a study of blood T cells in healthy people across ages. Then a second PCR, running about 6 to 11 cycles, was carried out with a sample-barcoded 5' primer and a J-beta primer mix. TCRdb passed the 5' RACE reads through MiXCR, listing each CDR3 protein once. The sample holds some 1.8 million distinct CDR3 sequences, about two fifths seen once. No fewer than 6 million PBMCs went into each sample. The CDR3 extends over 15 amino acids. V was cut by 4 bases and J by 0 bases, with 9 bases left in between. The sequenced sample was blood. This TCR came from a human donor in good health. The J gene is TRBJ2-2, the V gene TRBV12-3 or TRBV12-4, with a tentative D call TRBD1 (6 bases). The CDR3 region is CASSSGTPNTGELFF. DNA for the CDR3: TGTGCCAGCAGTTCCGGGACACCGAACACCGGGGAGCTGTTTTTT.